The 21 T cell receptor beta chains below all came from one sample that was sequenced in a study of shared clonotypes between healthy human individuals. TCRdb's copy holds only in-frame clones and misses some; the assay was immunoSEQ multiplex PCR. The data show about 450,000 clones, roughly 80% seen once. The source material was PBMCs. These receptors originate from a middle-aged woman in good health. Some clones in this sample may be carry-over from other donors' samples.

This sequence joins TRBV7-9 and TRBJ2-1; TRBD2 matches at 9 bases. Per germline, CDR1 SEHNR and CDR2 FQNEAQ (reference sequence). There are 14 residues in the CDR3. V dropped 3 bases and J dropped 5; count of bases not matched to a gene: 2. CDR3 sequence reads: CASSFGTSNNEQFF. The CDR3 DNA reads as TGTGCCAGCAGCTTCGGGACTAGCAACAATGAGCAGTTCTTC.

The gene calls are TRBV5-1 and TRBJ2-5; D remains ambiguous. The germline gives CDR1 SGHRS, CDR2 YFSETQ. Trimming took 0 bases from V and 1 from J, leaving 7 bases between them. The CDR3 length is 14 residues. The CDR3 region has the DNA TGCGCCAGCAGCTTGGAGGCAAGCCAAGAGACCCAGTACTTC. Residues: CASSLEASQETQYF.

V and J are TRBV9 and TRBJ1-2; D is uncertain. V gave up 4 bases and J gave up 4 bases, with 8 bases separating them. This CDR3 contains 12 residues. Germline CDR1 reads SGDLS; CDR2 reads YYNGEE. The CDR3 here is CASSTEPYGYTF. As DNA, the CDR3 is TGTGCCAGCAGCACAGAGCCCTATGGCTACACCTTC.

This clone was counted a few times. The CDR3 loop reads CAWIQSGRRWNEQFF. Here the CDR3 DNA reads TGTGCCTGGATCCAAAGCGGGAGAAGGTGGAATGAGCAGTTCTTC. The chain couples TRBV30 to TRBJ2-1, with 8 positions matching TRBD2. Germline assignment: CDR1 GTSNPN and CDR2 SVGIG (reference sequence). The trim removed 4 bases at V and 7 bases at J, leaving 12 bases unmatched. The CDR3 is 15 amino acids.

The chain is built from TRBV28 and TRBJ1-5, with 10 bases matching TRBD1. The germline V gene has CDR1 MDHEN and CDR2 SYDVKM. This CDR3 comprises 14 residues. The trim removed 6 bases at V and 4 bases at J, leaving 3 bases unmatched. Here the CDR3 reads CASSRTGGNQPQHF. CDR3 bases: TGTGCCAGCAGCCGGACAGGGGGGAATCAGCCCCAGCATTTT.

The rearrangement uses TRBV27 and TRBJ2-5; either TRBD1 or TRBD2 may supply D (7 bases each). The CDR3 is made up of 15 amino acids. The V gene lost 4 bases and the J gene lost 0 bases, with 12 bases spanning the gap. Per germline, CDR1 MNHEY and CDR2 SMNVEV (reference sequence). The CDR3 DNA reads TGTGCCAGCAGTTGGGGGGGACAGTACCAAGAGACCCAGTACTTC. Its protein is CASSWGGQYQETQYF.

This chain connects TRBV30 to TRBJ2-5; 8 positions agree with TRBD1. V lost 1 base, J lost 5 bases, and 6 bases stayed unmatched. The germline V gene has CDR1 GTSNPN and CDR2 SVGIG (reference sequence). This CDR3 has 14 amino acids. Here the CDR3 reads CAWSARGLWETQYF. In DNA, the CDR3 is TGTGCCTGGAGTGCCAGGGGGCTTTGGGAGACCCAGTACTTC. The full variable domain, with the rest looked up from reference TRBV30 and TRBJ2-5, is SQTIHQWPATLVQPVGSPLSLECTVEGTSNPNLYWYRQAAGRGLQLLFYSVGIGQISSEVPQNLSASRPQDRQFILSSKKLLLSDSGFYLCAWSARGLWETQYFGPGTRLLVL.

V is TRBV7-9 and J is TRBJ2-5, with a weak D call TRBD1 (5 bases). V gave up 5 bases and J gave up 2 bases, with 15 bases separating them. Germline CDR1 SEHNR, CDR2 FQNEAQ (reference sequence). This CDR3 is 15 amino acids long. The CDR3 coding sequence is TGTGCCAGCAGCCCTGTGGGCAGGGTGCAAGAGACCCAGTACTTC. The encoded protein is CASSPVGRVQETQYF.

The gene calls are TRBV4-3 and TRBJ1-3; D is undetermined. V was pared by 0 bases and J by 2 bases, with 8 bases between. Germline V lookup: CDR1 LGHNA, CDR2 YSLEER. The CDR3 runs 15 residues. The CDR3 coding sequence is TGCGCCAGCAGCCAAGATTCCACGGCTGGAAACACCATATATTTT. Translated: CASSQDSTAGNTIYF.

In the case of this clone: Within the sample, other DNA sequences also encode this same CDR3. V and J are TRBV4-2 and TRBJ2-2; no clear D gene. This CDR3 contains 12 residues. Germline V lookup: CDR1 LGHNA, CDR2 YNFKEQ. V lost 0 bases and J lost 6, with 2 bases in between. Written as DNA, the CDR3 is TGTGCCAGCAGCCAAGAGGCCGGGGAGCTGTTTTTT. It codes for CASSQEAGELFF.

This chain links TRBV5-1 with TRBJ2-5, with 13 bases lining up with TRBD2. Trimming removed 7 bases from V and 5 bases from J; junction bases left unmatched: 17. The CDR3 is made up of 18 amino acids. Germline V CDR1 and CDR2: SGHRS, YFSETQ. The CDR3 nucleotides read TGCGCCAGCTCCCAAGGAGGCGGGACTAGCGGGGCATCGGAGACCCAGTACTTC. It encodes CASSQGGGTSGASETQYF.

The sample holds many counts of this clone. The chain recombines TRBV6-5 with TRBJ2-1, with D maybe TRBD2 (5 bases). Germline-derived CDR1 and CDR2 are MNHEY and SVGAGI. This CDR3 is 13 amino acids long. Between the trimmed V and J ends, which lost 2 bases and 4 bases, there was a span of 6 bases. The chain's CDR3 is CASSYGGYNEQFF. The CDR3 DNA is TGTGCCAGCAGTTACGGAGGATACAATGAGCAGTTCTTC.

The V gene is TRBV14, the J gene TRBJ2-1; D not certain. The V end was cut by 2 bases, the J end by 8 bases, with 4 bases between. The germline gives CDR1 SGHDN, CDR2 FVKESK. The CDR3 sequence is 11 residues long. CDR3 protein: CASSQRDEQFF. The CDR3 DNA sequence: TGTGCCAGCAGCCAACGTGATGAGCAGTTCTTC.

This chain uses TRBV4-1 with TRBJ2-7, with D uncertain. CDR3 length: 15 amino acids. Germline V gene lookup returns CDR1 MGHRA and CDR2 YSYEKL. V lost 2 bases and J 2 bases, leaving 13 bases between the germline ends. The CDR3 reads CASSQSSDEPYEQYF. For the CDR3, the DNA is TGCGCCAGCAGCCAAAGCTCGGACGAGCCCTACGAGCAGTACTTC.

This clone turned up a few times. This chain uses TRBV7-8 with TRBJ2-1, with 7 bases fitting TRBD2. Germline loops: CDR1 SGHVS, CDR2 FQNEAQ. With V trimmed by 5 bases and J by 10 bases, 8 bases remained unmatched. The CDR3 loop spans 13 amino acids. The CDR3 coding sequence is TGTGCCAGCAGCCGACGAGCGGGACTAGAGCAGTTCTTC. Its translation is CASSRRAGLEQFF.

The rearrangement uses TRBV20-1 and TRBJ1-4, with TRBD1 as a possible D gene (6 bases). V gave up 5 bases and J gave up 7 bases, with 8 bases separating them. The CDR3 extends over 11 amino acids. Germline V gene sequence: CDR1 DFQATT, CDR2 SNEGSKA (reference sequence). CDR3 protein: CSARTVEKLFF. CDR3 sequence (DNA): TGCAGTGCTCGGACAGTTGAAAAACTGTTTTTT.

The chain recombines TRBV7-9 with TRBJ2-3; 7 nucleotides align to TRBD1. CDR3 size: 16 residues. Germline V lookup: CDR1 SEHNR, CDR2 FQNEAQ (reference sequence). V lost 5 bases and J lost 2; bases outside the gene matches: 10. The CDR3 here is CASSPTGTDYTDTQYF. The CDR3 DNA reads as TGTGCCAGCAGCCCGACCGGGACAGACTACACAGATACGCAGTATTTT. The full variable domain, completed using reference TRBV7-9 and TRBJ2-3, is DTGVSQNPRHKITKRGQNVTFRCDPISEHNRLYWYRQTLGQGPEFLTYFQNEAQLEKSRLLSDRFSAERPKGSFSTLEIQRTEQGDSAMYLCASSPTGTDYTDTQYFGPGTRLTVL.

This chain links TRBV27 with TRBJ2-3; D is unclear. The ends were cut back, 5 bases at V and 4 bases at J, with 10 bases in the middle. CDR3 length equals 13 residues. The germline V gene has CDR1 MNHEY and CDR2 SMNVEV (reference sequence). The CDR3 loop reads CASSTRPPDTQYF. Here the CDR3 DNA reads TGTGCCAGCAGTACCCGCCCCCCAGATACGCAGTATTTT.

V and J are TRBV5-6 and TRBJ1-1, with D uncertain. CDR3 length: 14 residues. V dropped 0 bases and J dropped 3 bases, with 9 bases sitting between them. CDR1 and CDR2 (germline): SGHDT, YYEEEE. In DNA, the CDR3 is TGTGCCAGCAGCTTGGGGGGTGGTGACACTGAAGCTTTCTTT. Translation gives CASSLGGGDTEAFF.

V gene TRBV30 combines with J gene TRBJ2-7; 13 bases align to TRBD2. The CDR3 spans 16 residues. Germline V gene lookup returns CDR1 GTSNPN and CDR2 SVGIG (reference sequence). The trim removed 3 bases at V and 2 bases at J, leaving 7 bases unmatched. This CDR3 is CAWRAGTSGITYEQYF. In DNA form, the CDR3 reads TGTGCCTGGAGAGCGGGGACTAGCGGGATAACCTACGAGCAGTACTTC.

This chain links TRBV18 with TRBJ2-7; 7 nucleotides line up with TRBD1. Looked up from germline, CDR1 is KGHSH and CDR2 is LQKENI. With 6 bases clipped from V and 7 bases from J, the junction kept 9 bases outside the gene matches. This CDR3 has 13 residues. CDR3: CASSPRDSLEQYF. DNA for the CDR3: TGTGCCAGCTCGCCCCGGGACAGTCTAGAGCAGTACTTC. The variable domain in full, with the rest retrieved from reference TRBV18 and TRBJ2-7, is NAGVMQNPRHLVRRRGQEARLRCSPMKGHSHVYWYRQLPEEGLKFMVYLQKENIIDESGMPKERFSAEFPKEGPSILRIQQVVRGDSAAYFCASSPRDSLEQYFGPGTRLTVT.